This TCR beta chain was obtained from a study of blood T cells in healthy people across ages. Turning to the study itself: Through template switching, about one barcoded beta molecule was captured per two T cells, as measured in model experiments.

Losses at the gene ends were 2 bases for V and 0 bases for J; bases not matched to a gene: 5. This CDR3 is built from 16 residues. Germline lookup yields CDR1 MNHEY and CDR2 SVGEGT. Overall study results and limits: Unsorted PBMCs ruled out conclusive naive versus antigen-experienced comparison.

Peripheral blood, about 9.8 milliliters per donor, was collected. Then a second PCR, running roughly 7 to 11 cycles, was carried out with a sample-barcoded 5' primer and a J-beta primer mix. Via MiXCR, TCRdb re-called the 5' RACE reads, giving one row per CDR3 protein. The profile covers some 1,500,000 distinct CDR3 sequences, with around 40% appearing a single time and approximately 4.1% taken by the ten largest. As regards this clonotype: Its antigen is unknown.

This clonotype was obtained from a woman aged 18-30 years in good health. The material sequenced was blood. V usage is TRBV6-2 or TRBV6-3 and J usage is TRBJ2-3, with TRBD1 matching 7 bases. In DNA form, the CDR3 reads TGTGCCAGCAGTTACCAACAGGGGCCTAGCACAGATACGCAGTATTTT. Its translation is CASSYQQGPSTDTQYF.